This T cell receptor (beta chain) emerged from a study of T cell changes during pregnancy in multiple sclerosis. This table comes from immunoSEQ multiplex PCR, and its TCRdb copy is limited to in-frame clones, with some not included. The sample has some 64,000 clones; roughly 90% are singletons. The CDR3 consists of 11 residues. Germline lookup yields CDR1 SQVTM and CDR2 ANQGSEA. Trimming left V 2 bases short and J 7 bases short, with 8 bases between. This clone was seen only once. Source: peripheral blood, taken in the first trimester of pregnancy. The chain employs TRBV29-1 and TRBJ2-5; D call uncertain. The TCR sequence derives from a female donor in good health, enrolled as a control in a pregnancy study. CDR3 nucleotide sequence: TGCAGCGTTGAAACCGCCGGGACCCAGTACTTC. This encodes CSVETAGTQYF.